The following is a TCR beta chain sequence with its context. The antigen remains undetermined. Clones were read by immunoSEQ multiplex PCR, and TCRdb kept only the in-frame ones, dropping some. The sample shows 130,000 or so clones, 92% of them seen only once. The J segment lost 0 bases and the V segment lost 4 bases, leaving 2 bases of the junction unmatched. This CDR3 has 16 amino acids. Germline CDR1 SGHTA, CDR2 FQGTGA. The data originate from a study of T cell responses to AZD1222 COVID-19 vaccine. Study-wide results and caveats: Repertoires were collected only later (after the peak T cell response had occurred). Clonal diversity may have been underestimated in mostly white British donors.

Sequencing was performed on peripheral blood, taken on day 0 of AZD1222 vaccination. The rearrangement uses TRBV7-3 and TRBJ2-6; 8 nucleotides match TRBD1. The origin of this receptor is an adult in good health. CDR3 sequence (DNA): TGTGCCAGCAGCTGGACAGGGATCTCTGGGGCCAACGTCCTGACTTTC. Translating gives CASSWTGISGANVLTF.